This T cell receptor beta chain was found in a study of blood T cells in healthy people across ages. Study findings and constraints: Researchers deemed the diversity estimates from one million T cells underestimates.

Comment on this clonotype: Its antigen is undetermined.

Then a second PCR, running roughly 7 to 11 cycles, was carried out with a sample-barcoded 5' primer and a J-beta primer mix. Via MiXCR, TCRdb re-called the 5' RACE reads, giving one row per CDR3 protein. The data hold 650,000 to 800,000 distinct CDR3 sequences, with about 50% observed a single time. Deletions cut 0 bases from V and 7 bases from J, with 15 bases between. This CDR3 is built from 16 residues. The germline V gene encodes CDR1 LGHNA and CDR2 YSLEER. The sequence came from a woman of 80 years or more in good health. V and J are TRBV4-3 and TRBJ1-4; no clear D gene. The sequenced sample consisted of blood. The CDR3 nucleotides read TGCGCCAGCAGCCAAGAGGGGAACCGGCGGGGTGAAAAACTGTTTTTT. It translates to CASSQEGNRRGEKLFF.